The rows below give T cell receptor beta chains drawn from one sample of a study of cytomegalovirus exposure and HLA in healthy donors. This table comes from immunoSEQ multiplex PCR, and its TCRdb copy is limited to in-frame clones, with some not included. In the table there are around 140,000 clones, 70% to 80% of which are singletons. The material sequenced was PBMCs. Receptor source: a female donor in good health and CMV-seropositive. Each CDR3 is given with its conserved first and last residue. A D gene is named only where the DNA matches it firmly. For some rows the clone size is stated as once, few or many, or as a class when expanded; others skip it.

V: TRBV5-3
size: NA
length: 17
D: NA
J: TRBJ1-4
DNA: TGTGCCAGAAGCTTTTACCCGCGGGGTACCCTAAATGAAAAACTGTTTTTT
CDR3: CARSFYPRGTLNEKLFF

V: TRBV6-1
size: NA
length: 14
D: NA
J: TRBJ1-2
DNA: TGTGCCAGCAGTGAAGCGCGGGGCGAACGGGGCTACACCTTC
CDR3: CASSEARGERGYTF

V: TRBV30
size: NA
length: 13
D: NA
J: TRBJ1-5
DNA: TGTGCCTGGAGTGTACCGGGGGTTCAGCCCCAGCATTTT
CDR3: CAWSVPGVQPQHF

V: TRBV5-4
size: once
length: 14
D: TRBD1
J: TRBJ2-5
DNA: TGTGCCAGCAGCTTAAGGACAGGCGAGGGGACCCAGTACTTC
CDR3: CASSLRTGEGTQYF

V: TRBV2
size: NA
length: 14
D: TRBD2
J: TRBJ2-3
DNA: TGTGCCAGCAAAGAGCGGGAAAGCACAGATACGCAGTATTTT
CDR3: CASKERESTDTQYF

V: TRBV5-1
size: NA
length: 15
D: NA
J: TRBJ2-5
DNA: TGCGCCAGCAGCTTCCCCGGGACACCCCAAGAGACCCAGTACTTC
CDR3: CASSFPGTPQETQYF

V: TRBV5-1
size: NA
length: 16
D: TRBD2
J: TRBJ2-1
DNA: TGCGCCAGCAGCCGGGGGGAGGACCTCTCCTACAATGAGCAGTTCTTC
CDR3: CASSRGEDLSYNEQFF

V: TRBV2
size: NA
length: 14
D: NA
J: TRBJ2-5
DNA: TGTGCCAGCAGTGAAGTGGCGGATCCTAGGGAGCAGTACTTC
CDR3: CASSEVADPREQYF

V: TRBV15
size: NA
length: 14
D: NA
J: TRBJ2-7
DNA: TGTGCCACCAGCAGAGAGGCAGTCTCCTACGAGCAGTACTTC
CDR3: CATSREAVSYEQYF

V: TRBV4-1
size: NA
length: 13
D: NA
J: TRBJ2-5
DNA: TGCGCCAGCAGCCAAGACACTTCGAAGACCCAGTACTTC
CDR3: CASSQDTSKTQYF

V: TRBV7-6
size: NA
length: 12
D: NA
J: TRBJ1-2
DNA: TGTGCCAGCAGCTTAGAGGGGGGGGGCTACACCTTC
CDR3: CASSLEGGGYTF

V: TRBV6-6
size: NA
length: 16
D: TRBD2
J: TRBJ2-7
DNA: TGTGCCAGCAGTTCCTTGACCGGGACTAGCGAGTACGAGCAGTACTTC
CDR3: CASSSLTGTSEYEQYF

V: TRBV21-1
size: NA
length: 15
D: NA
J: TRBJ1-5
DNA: TGTGCCAGCAGCCTTCGGGGGGCGTTCAATCAGCCCCAGCATTTT
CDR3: CASSLRGAFNQPQHF

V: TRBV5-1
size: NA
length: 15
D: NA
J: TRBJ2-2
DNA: TGCGCCAGCAGCTTGGACGGACTACCCCACCGGGAGCTGTTTTTT
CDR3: CASSLDGLPHRELFF

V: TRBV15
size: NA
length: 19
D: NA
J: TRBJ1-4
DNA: TGTGCCACCAGCCCGGGACCACTCAGGGGATGGGGGACTAATGAAAAACTGTTTTTT
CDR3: CATSPGPLRGWGTNEKLFF

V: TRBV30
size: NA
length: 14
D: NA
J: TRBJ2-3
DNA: TGTGCCTGGAGGTCGGGCGGGGGCACAGATACGCAGTATTTT
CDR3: CAWRSGGGTDTQYF

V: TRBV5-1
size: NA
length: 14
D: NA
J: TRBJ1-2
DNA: TGCGCCAGCAGCTTGAATTCGGAGACAGATTCTTACACCTTC
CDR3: CASSLNSETDSYTF

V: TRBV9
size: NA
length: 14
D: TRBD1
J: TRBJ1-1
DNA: TGTGCCAGCAGCGTGACAGGGCGTGGGACTGAAGCTTTCTTT
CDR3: CASSVTGRGTEAFF

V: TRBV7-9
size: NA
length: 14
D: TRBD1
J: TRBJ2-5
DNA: TGTGCCAGCAGCCGACAGGGAACCCAAGAGACCCAGTACTTC
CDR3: CASSRQGTQETQYF

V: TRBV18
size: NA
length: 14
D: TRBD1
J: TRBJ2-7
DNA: TGTGCCAGCTCACCCCCAGGGGGATCCTACGAGCAGTACTTC
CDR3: CASSPPGGSYEQYF

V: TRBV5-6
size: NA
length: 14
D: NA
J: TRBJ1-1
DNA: TGTGCCAGCAGCTCGTCCGCCGCACAGGGTAAAGCTTTCTTT
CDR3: CASSSSAAQGKAFF

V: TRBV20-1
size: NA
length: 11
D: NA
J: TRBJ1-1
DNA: TGCAGTGCTGCACTTTCGACTGAAGCTTTCTTT
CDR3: CSAALSTEAFF

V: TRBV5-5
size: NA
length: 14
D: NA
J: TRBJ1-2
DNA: TGTGCCAGCAGCTTGGAAGGGCAGGGCTATGGCTACACCTTC
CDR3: CASSLEGQGYGYTF

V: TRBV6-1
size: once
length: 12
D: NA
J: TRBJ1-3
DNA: TGTGCCAGCAGTGGCGCTGGAAACACCATATATTTT
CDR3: CASSGAGNTIYF

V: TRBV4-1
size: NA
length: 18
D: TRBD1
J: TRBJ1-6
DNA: TGCGCCAGCAGCCCGATAAGGACAGGGTATACAAAGGGTTCACCCCTCCACTTT
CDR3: CASSPIRTGYTKGSPLHF

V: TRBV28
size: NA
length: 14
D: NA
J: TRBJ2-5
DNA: TGTGCCAGCAGTCGGACTTCGGAGGGGGAGACCCAGTACTTC
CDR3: CASSRTSEGETQYF

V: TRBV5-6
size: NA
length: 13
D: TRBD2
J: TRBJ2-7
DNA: TGTGCCAGCACCTTCGGCGGGAGGGGGAGGCAGTACTTC
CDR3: CASTFGGRGRQYF

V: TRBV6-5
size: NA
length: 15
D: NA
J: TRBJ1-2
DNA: TGTGCCACCACGCGCGGTGATGGAGGAAACTATGGCTACACCTTC
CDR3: CATTRGDGGNYGYTF

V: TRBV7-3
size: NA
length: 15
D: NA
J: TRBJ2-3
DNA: TGTGCCAGCAGCTTAACGCGAGCTAGCACAGATACGCAGTATTTT
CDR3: CASSLTRASTDTQYF